Shown below are 22 T cell receptor beta chains from a single sample sequenced in a study of cytomegalovirus exposure and HLA in healthy donors. The PCR ran on 60 Vbeta and 13 Jbeta primers. TCRdb's copy holds only in-frame clones and misses some; the assay was immunoSEQ multiplex PCR. The sample yields around 99,000 clones, about 74% seen once. The sample comprised PBMCs. These receptors all come from a middle-aged woman in good health and CMV-seropositive.

The chain recombines TRBV13 with TRBJ2-5; 7 bases agree with TRBD1. The CDR3 runs 14 residues. Unmatched junction bases numbered 8, after V lost 5 bases and J lost 5 bases. Germline CDR1 is PRHDT and CDR2 is FYEKMQ (reference sequence). CDR3 protein: CASSPQTGPETQYF. CDR3 DNA sequence: TGTGCCAGCAGCCCACAGACAGGGCCGGAGACCCAGTACTTC.

The rearrangement links TRBV7-8 to TRBJ2-1; perhaps TRBD1 as D (5 bases). Germline V CDR1 and CDR2: SGHVS, FQNEAQ. Trimming took off 5 bases at V and 6 bases at J, with 14 bases between the two ends. This CDR3 has 14 amino acids. CDR3 sequence reads: CASSLGTGVNEQFF. The CDR3 bases are TGTGCCAGCAGCCTCGGCACAGGTGTCAATGAGCAGTTCTTC.

The J gene is TRBJ1-6, the V gene TRBV5-6; tentatively, D is TRBD1 (6 bases). Trimming shortened V by 2 bases and J by 7 bases, and 13 bases separated the two germline ends. The germline V gene has CDR1 SGHDT and CDR2 YYEEEE. The CDR3 loop spans 15 amino acids. CDR3 protein: CASSLLDRKNSPLHF. Written as DNA, the CDR3 is TGTGCCAGCAGCTTACTGGACAGAAAAAATTCACCCCTCCACTTT.

The J gene is TRBJ2-2, the V gene TRBV9, with 10 bases identical to TRBD2. V lost 0 bases and J lost 1; bases outside the gene matches: 3. CDR1 is SGDLS, CDR2 YYNGEE, per germline. The CDR3 has 17 residues. CDR3: CASSVAPSGGNTGELFF. The CDR3 bases are TGTGCCAGCAGCGTAGCCCCTAGCGGGGGGAACACCGGGGAGCTGTTTTTT.

This clone occurred once. The chain couples TRBV4-1 to TRBJ2-1; D is possibly TRBD2 (6 bases). The ends were cut back, 8 bases at V and 4 bases at J, with 18 bases in the middle. The CDR3 is 15 residues long. CDR1 is MGHRA, CDR2 YSYEKL, per germline. The CDR3 bases are TGCGCCAGCGCACGCGGGGCGGGGAGATACAATGAGCAGTTCTTC. Protein: CASARGAGRYNEQFF.

V and J are TRBV2 and TRBJ1-2, with D maybe TRBD1 (6 bases). Trimming left V 6 bases short and J 4 bases short, with 12 bases between. Germline-derived CDR1 and CDR2 are SNHLY and FYNNEI. The CDR3 is 13 amino acids. The CDR3 DNA sequence: TGTGCCAGCAGCGGACAGACCACCTATGGCTACACCTTC. Translating it yields CASSGQTTYGYTF.

The V and J genes are TRBV6-5 and TRBJ2-1, with 8 positions matching TRBD1. J gave up 6 bases and V 4 bases, and 5 bases lay outside the gene matches. CDR3 length: 14 amino acids. Germline CDR1 is MNHEY and CDR2 is SVGAGI. CDR3 residues: CASSSGTGSNEQFF. The CDR3 nucleotides read TGTGCCAGCAGTTCCGGGACAGGCTCCAATGAGCAGTTCTTC.

This clone showed up just a few times. V usage is TRBV4-1 and J usage is TRBJ1-1; D possibly corresponds to TRBD1 (5 bases). The CDR3 sequence is 14 residues long. Trimming removed 8 bases from V and 3 bases from J, with 16 bases in between. Germline CDR1 MGHRA, CDR2 YSYEKL. This chain's CDR3 is CASSRSGDDTEAFF. CDR3 sequence (DNA): TGCGCCAGCTCTAGATCGGGGGATGACACTGAAGCTTTCTTT.

The rearrangement joins TRBV27 to TRBJ1-5; no firm D call. CDR1 is MNHEY, CDR2 SMNVEV, per germline (reference sequence). The length of the CDR3 is 15 residues. The V gene lost 4 bases and the J gene lost 0 bases, with 10 bases spanning the gap. The CDR3 nucleotides read TGTGCCAGCAGTTCGGGAGACCTTAGCAATCAGCCCCAGCATTTT. This gives the protein CASSSGDLSNQPQHF.

The V call is TRBV2, the J call TRBJ1-2; 9 bases match TRBD1. From germline, CDR1 is SNHLY and CDR2 FYNNEI. The CDR3 consists of 13 residues. V was pared by 6 bases and J by 5 bases, with 4 bases of the junction left unmatched. CDR3 amino acids: CASRAGQGYGYTF. The CDR3 DNA sequence: TGTGCCAGCAGGGCAGGACAGGGGTATGGCTACACCTTC.

The gene calls are TRBV5-6 and TRBJ1-1, with TRBD1 as a possible D gene (5 bases). This CDR3 has 14 amino acids. Trimming shortened V by 3 bases and J by 4 bases, and 13 bases separated the two germline ends. Germline assignment: CDR1 SGHDT and CDR2 YYEEEE. This chain's CDR3 is CASSSGRRGTEAFF. The CDR3 nucleotides are TGTGCCAGCAGCTCGGGACGGAGGGGCACTGAAGCTTTCTTT.

The J gene is TRBJ1-1, the V gene TRBV9; a possible D gene is TRBD1 (6 bases). CDR1 is SGDLS and CDR2 is YYNGEE in the germline V gene. The V end was cut by 4 bases, the J end by 0 bases, with 16 bases between. The CDR3 runs to 16 residues. The CDR3 loop reads CASSPRGGALNTEAFF. The CDR3 DNA reads as TGTGCCAGCAGCCCCCGGGGGGGGGCTTTGAACACTGAAGCTTTCTTT.

The chain joins TRBV7-2 to TRBJ1-1; weak D call: TRBD1 (5 bases). The CDR3 has 17 residues. Germline lookup yields CDR1 SGHTA and CDR2 FQGNSA. The V end lost 1 base, the J end lost 4 bases, and 19 bases lay between the germline ends. CDR3 sequence: CASSLVGTGLRGTEAFF. In DNA, the CDR3 is TGTGCCAGCAGCTTAGTCGGTACAGGACTAAGGGGCACTGAAGCTTTCTTT.

This chain links TRBV30 with TRBJ1-5, with D unresolved. Germline V lookup: CDR1 GTSNPN, CDR2 SVGIG (reference sequence). The CDR3 totals 13 residues. The V end was cut by 2 bases, the J end by 1 base, with 6 bases between. The CDR3 nucleotides read TGTGCCTGGAGTTCCCAGAGCAATCAGCCCCAGCATTTT. It codes for CAWSSQSNQPQHF.

This clone was recorded only once. This rearrangement joins TRBV4-1 to TRBJ2-3; 10 bases line up with TRBD2. The CDR3 contains 17 residues. After removal of 1 base from V and 5 bases from J, the junction contained 9 bases not matched to a gene. Germline V gives CDR1 MGHRA, CDR2 YSYEKL. The CDR3 sequence is CASSQGPILAGRDTQYF. The CDR3 DNA sequence: TGCGCCAGCAGCCAAGGCCCCATACTAGCGGGGAGAGATACGCAGTATTTT.

The chain combines TRBV5-1 with TRBJ1-1; possible D gene TRBD1, 5 bases. Looked up from germline, CDR1 is SGHRS and CDR2 is YFSETQ. This CDR3 is built from 13 residues. V dropped 4 bases and J dropped 4 bases, with 11 bases sitting between them. In nucleotides, the CDR3 is TGCGCCAGCAGCCAGGGTTGGAGCACTGAAGCTTTCTTT. Translating gives CASSQGWSTEAFF.

CDR3 region: CASSLGFRQGGETQYF. The CDR3 DNA is TGTGCCAGCAGCTTAGGATTTCGACAGGGCGGGGAGACCCAGTACTTC. The genes are TRBV11-3 and TRBJ2-5; the match to TRBD1 covers 7 bases. The ends lost 1 base at V and 5 bases at J; junction bases unmatched: 10. CDR3 length equals 16 residues. Germline CDR1 is SGHNT and CDR2 is YENEEA. Full variable domain (outside the CDR3, taken from reference TRBV11-3 and TRBJ2-5): EAGVVQSPRYKIIEKKQPVAFWCNPISGHNTLYWYLQNLGQGPELLIRYENEEAVDDSQLPKDRFSAERLKGVDSTLKIQPAELGDSAVYLCASSLGFRQGGETQYFGPGTRLLVL.

V is TRBV4-3 and J is TRBJ1-2, with a tentative D call TRBD1 (5 bases). Germline V gene data show CDR1 as LGHNA and CDR2 as YSLEER. The CDR3 runs 15 residues. V dropped 0 bases and J dropped 6 bases, with 14 bases sitting between them. CDR3 sequence: CASSQEGAGSHGYTF. CDR3 nucleotides: TGCGCCAGCAGCCAAGAAGGGGCAGGATCGCATGGCTACACCTTC.

The chain couples TRBV6-5 to TRBJ1-4; TRBD1 is a possible D gene (5 bases). This CDR3 has 15 amino acids. Per the germline V gene, CDR1 is MNHEY and CDR2 is SVGAGI. Trimming took off 2 bases at V and 8 bases at J, with 15 bases between the two ends. The chain's CDR3 is CASSYSWGVREKLFF. The CDR3, as DNA: TGTGCCAGCAGTTACAGTTGGGGGGTTCGGGAAAAACTGTTTTTT.

The V gene is TRBV4-1, the J gene TRBJ2-7; the match to TRBD2 covers 13 bases. The CDR3 sequence is 18 residues long. The V gene end was trimmed by 4 bases and the J gene end by 0 bases; junction bases not matched to a gene: 9. Germline V gene data show CDR1 as MGHRA and CDR2 as YSYEKL. In DNA, the CDR3 is TGCGCCAGCAGCCTTCGGACTAGCGGGGGAACTATCTCCTACGAGCAGTACTTC. This codes for CASSLRTSGGTISYEQYF.

This chain joins TRBV6-5 and TRBJ2-7; 8 bases align to TRBD1. This CDR3 region has 15 residues. The germline CDR1 and CDR2 sequences are MNHEY and SVGAGI. V shed 5 bases, J shed 1 base, and the junction held 7 bases outside the gene matches. DNA of the CDR3: TGTGCCAGCAGTAAGGGACAGGCCCCATCCTACGAGCAGTACTTC. Its protein is CASSKGQAPSYEQYF.

The chain carries TRBV6-5 and TRBJ1-2, with TRBD1 identical over 7 bases. Germline loops: CDR1 MNHEY, CDR2 SVGAGI. This CDR3 region has 13 residues. V was clipped by 6 bases and J by 4 bases; unmatched bases: 5. For the CDR3, the DNA is TGTGCCAGCAGCCCGAACAGGGGCTATGGCTACACCTTC. It translates to CASSPNRGYGYTF.